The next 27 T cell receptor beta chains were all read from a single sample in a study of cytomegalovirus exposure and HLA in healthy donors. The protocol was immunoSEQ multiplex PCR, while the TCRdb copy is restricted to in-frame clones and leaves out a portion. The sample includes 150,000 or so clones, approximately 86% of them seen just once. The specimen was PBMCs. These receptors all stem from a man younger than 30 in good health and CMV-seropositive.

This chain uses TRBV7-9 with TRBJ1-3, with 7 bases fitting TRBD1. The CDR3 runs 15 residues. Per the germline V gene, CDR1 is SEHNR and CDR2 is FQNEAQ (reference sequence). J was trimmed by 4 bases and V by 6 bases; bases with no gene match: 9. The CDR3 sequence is CASSRQGGGGNTIYF. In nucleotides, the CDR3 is TGTGCCAGCAGTCGACAGGGAGGCGGCGGAAACACCATATATTTT.

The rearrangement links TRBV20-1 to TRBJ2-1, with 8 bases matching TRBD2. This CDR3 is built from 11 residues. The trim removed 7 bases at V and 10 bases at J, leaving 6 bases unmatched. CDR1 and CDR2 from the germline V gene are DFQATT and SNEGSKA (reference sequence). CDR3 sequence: CSGLAGSEQFF. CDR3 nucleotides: TGCAGTGGGTTAGCGGGAAGCGAGCAGTTCTTC.

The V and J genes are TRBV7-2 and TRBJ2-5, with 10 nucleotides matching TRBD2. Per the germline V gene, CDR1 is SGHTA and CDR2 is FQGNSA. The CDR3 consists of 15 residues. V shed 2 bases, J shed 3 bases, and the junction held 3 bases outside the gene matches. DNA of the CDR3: TGTGCCAGCAGCTTATGGCTAGCGGGAGAAGAGACCCAGTACTTC. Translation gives CASSLWLAGEETQYF.

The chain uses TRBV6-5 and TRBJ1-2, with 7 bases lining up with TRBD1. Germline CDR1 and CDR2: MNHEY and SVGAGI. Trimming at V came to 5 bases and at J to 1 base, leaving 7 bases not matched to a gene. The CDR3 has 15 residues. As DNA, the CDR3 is TGTGCCAGCAGTCAGGGACAGATTGATAACTATGGCTACACCTTC. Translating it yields CASSQGQIDNYGYTF.

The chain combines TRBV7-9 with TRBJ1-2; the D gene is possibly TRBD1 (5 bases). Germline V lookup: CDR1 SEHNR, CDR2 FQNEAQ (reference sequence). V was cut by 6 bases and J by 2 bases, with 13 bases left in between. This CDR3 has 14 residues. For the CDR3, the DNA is TGTGCCAGCAGACCGGACACCCCCAACTATGGCTACACCTTC. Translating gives CASRPDTPNYGYTF. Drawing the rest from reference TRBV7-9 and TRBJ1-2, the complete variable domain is DTGVSQNPRHKITKRGQNVTFRCDPISEHNRLYWYRQTLGQGPEFLTYFQNEAQLEKSRLLSDRFSAERPKGSFSTLEIQRTEQGDSAMYLCASRPDTPNYGYTFGSGTRLTVV.

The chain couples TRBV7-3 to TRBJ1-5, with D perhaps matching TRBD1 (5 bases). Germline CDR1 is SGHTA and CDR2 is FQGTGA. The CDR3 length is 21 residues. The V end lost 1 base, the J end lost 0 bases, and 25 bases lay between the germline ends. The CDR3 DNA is TGTGCCAGCAGCTTAATAAGCCGCGGGGGACTGATTCGTAATAGCAATCAGCCCCAGCATTTT. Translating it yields CASSLISRGGLIRNSNQPQHF.

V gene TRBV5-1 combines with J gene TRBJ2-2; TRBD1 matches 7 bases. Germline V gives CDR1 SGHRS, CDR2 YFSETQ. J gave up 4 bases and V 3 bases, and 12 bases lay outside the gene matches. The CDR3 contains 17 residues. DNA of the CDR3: TGCGCCAGCAGCTCGTTTGGGCCCGACAGGGCCACCGGGGAGCTGTTTTTT. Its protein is CASSSFGPDRATGELFF.

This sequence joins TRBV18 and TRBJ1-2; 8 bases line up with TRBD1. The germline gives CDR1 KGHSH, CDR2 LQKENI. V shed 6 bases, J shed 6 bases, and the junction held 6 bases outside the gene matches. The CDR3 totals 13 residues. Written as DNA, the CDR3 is TGTGCCAGCTCGCTGGACAGGGCCCATGGCTACACCTTC. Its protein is CASSLDRAHGYTF.

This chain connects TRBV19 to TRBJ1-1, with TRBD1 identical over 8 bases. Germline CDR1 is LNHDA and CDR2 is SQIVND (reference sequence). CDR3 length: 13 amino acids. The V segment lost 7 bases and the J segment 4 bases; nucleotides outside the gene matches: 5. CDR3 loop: CASTLTGVTEAFF. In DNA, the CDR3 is TGTGCCAGTACCCTGACAGGGGTCACTGAAGCTTTCTTT.

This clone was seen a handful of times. The CDR3 region is CASSLQGTNEQFF. The CDR3 DNA follows: TGTGCCAGCAGCCTACAGGGGACGAATGAGCAGTTCTTC. This chain connects TRBV5-4 to TRBJ2-1; the match to TRBD1 covers 7 bases. Losses at the gene ends were 4 bases for V and 7 bases for J; bases not matched to a gene: 5. The CDR3 loop spans 13 amino acids. CDR1 SGHNT and CDR2 YYREEE come from the germline V gene (reference sequence).

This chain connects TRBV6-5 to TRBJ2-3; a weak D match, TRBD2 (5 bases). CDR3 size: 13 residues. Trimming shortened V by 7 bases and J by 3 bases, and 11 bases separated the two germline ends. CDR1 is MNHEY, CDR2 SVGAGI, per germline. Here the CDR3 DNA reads TGTGCCAGCACCTTACTAGGTACAGATACGCAGTATTTT. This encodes CASTLLGTDTQYF.

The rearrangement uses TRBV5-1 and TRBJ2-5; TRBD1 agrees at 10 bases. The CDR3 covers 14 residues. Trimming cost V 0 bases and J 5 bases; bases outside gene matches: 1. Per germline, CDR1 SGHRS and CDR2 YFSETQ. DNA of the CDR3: TGCGCCAGCAGCTTGGGGGACAGGGGCGAGACCCAGTACTTC. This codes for CASSLGDRGETQYF.

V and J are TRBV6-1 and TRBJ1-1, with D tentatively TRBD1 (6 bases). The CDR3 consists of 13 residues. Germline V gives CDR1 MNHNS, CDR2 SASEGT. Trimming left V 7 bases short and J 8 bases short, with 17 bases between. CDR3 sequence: CASKDSGTPEAFF. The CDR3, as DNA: TGTGCCAGCAAGGACTCCGGGACACCGGAAGCTTTCTTT.

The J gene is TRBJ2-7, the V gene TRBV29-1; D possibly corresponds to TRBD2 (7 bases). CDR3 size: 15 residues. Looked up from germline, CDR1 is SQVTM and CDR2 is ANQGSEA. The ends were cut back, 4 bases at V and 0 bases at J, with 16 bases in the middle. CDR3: CSVGGLAESSYEQYF. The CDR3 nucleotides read TGCAGCGTTGGGGGGCTAGCGGAAAGCTCCTACGAGCAGTACTTC.

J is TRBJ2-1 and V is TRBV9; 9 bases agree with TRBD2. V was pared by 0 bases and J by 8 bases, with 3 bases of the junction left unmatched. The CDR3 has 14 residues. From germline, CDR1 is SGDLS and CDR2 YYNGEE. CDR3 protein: CASSVGGGADEQFF. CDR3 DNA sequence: TGTGCCAGCAGCGTAGGCGGGGGGGCGGATGAGCAGTTCTTC.

CDR3 loop: CASSISRGTVYGYTF. CDR3 in DNA: TGTGCCAGTAGTATAAGTCGCGGGACCGTCTATGGCTACACCTTC. The V gene is TRBV19, the J gene TRBJ1-2, with D possibly being TRBD1 (5 bases). Trimming stripped 2 bases from V and 4 bases from J, with 14 bases between. This CDR3 has 15 residues. Germline lookup yields CDR1 LNHDA and CDR2 SQIVND (reference sequence). Drawing the rest from reference TRBV19 and TRBJ1-2, the complete variable domain is DGGITQSPKYLFRKEGQNVTLSCEQNLNHDAMYWYRQDPGQGLRLIYYSQIVNDFQKGDIAEGYSVSREKKESFPLTVTSAQKNPTAFYLCASSISRGTVYGYTFGSGTRLTVV.

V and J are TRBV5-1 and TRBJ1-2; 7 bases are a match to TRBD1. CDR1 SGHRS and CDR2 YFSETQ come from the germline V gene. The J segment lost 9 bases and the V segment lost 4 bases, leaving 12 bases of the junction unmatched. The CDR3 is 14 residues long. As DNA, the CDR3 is TGCGCCAGCAGCACCGGGACAGCCGCCCTGAGCTACACCTTC. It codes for CASSTGTAALSYTF.

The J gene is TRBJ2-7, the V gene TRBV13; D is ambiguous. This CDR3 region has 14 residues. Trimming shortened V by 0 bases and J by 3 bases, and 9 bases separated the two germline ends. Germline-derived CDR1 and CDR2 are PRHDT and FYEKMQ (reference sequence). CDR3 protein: CASSLGASFYEQYF. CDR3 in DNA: TGTGCCAGCAGCTTAGGGGCCTCCTTCTACGAGCAGTACTTC. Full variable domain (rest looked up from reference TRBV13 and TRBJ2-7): AAGVIQSPRHLIKEKRETATLKCYPIPRHDTVYWYQQGPGQDPQFLISFYEKMQSDKGSIPDRFSAQQFSDYHSELNMSSLELGDSALYFCASSLGASFYEQYFGPGTRLTVT.

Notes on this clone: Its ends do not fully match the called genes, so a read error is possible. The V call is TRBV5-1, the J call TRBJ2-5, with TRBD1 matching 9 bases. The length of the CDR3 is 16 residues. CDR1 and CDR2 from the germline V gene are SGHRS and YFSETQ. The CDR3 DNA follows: TGCGCCAGCAGCCTGGCGAACAGGGGGCCCCAAGGGACCCAGTACTTC. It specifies CASSLANRGPQGTQYF.

Here the CDR3 reads CASSHRDSYNEQFF. In nucleotides, the CDR3 is TGTGCCAGCAGTCACCGGGACTCCTACAATGAGCAGTTCTTC. V usage is TRBV6-1 and J usage is TRBJ2-1; tentative D call: TRBD2 (5 bases). V was shortened by 5 bases and J by 0 bases, with 8 bases between the two germline ends. CDR1 is MNHNS, CDR2 SASEGT, per germline. The CDR3 runs 14 residues.

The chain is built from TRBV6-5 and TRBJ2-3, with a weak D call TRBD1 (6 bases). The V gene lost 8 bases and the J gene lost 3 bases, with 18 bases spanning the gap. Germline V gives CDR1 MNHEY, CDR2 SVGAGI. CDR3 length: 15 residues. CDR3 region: CASRARGAQTDTQYF. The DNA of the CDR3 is TGTGCCAGCCGGGCCAGGGGTGCCCAAACAGATACGCAGTATTTT.

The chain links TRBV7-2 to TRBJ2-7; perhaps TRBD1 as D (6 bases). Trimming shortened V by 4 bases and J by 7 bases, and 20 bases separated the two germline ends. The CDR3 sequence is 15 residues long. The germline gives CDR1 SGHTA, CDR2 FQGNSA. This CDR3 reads CASSSYRASTREQYF. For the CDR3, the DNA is TGTGCCAGCAGCTCATACAGGGCCTCAACGAGGGAGCAGTACTTC.

As DNA, the CDR3 is TGTGCCAGCCCACCGAGGCCGGGACTAGCGAGATACTACGAGCAGTACTTC. Its translation is CASPPRPGLARYYEQYF. This chain joins TRBV21-1 and TRBJ2-7; the DNA was not used to check the table's D call, TRBD2. TRBV21-1 is shown as a pseudogene. This CDR3 contains 17 residues.

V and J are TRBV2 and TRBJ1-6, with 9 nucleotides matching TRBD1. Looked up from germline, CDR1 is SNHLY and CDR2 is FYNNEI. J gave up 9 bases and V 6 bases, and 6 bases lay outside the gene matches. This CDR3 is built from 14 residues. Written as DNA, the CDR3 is TGTGCCAGCAGGCTCCGGGACAGGGTTTCACCCCTCCACTTT. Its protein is CASRLRDRVSPLHF.

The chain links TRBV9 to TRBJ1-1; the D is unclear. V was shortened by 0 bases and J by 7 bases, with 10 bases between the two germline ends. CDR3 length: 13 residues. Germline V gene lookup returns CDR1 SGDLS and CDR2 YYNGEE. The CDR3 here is CASSVVPYGEAFF. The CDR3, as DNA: TGTGCCAGCAGCGTAGTTCCCTATGGTGAAGCTTTCTTT. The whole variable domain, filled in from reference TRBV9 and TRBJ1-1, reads DSGVTQTPKHLITATGQRVTLRCSPRSGDLSVYWYQQSLDQGLQFLIQYYNGEERAKGNILERFSAQQFPDLHSELNLSSLELGDSALYFCASSVVPYGEAFFGQGTRLTVV.

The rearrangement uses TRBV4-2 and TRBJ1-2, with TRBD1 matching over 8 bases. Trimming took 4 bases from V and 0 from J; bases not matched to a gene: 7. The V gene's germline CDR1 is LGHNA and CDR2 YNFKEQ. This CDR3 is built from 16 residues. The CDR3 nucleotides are TGTGCCAGCAGCCCGCCCCCGGGACAGGCTAACTATGGCTACACCTTC. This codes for CASSPPPGQANYGYTF.

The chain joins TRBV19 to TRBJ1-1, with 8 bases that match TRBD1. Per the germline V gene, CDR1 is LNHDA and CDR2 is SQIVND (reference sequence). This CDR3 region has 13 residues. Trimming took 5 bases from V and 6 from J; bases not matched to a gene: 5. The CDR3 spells CASSAGGWAEAFF. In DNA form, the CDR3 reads TGTGCCAGTAGTGCAGGGGGCTGGGCTGAAGCTTTCTTT.